This T cell receptor (beta chain) was identified during a study of blood T cell repertoires in COVID-19 (dated by TCRdb to 2020 to 2021). In the study overall: Samples covering the acute and convalescent phases of COVID-19 were provided by collaborators in the United States, Italy and Spain. The material from the prospective study consisted of cDNA or gDNA derived from T cells, B-cell-depleted T cells, or PBMCs. Subjects who had been exposed to COVID-19, were actively infected with it, or had recovered from it provided the deeply sampled blood TCRbeta repertoires that made up the dataset. A freely available public database, intended as a resource for researchers studying the immune response to SARS-CoV-2, is where the repertoires were released. Samples were obtained from the ongoing ImmuneRACE study (first 160 participants) and from 1,000 to 1,500 subjects provided by 6 global collaborators. Nearly every sample came with metadata listing a de-identified subject ID, COVID-19 status, age in years and sex. Where available, HLA class I and class II types were obtained from metadata supplied by the sample provider rather than from assay-based typing. Results and caveats for the whole study, not just this receptor: The amount of clinical and demographic metadata varied by source and participant and was provided uncurated.

From the germline V gene (reference sequence), CDR1 is LGHDT and CDR2 is YNNKEL. V is shortened by 4 bases, J by 5 bases, and the region joining them spans 17 bases. The CDR3 contains 15 residues, cysteine and phenylalanine counted. Only the CDR3 DNA is retained, 45 bases long and in frame from the first base. A word on this clone: Its antigen remains undetermined. The record has no base qualities; no much larger clone is one base away.

Participants in the prospective study were enrolled through a virtual design, were aged roughly 18 to 90 years, and lived in approximately 24 United States geographic areas. In the prospective study, participants were assigned to cohorts based on the clinical history participants reported in a screening survey and a study questionnaire. Mobile phlebotomists in the prospective study collected whole blood, serum and a nasopharyngeal or oropharyngeal swab from every participant. Additional blood draws and questionnaires over an approximately 2-month period could optionally be provided by prospective study participants. Before DNA extraction, prospective study blood samples were shipped either frozen or at room temperature. TCRbeta CDR3 regions were amplified from genomic DNA using the immunoSEQ Assay, a bias-controlled multiplex PCR. On the authors' methods: The number of nucleated cells in each sample was estimated by amplification of reference gene primers within the assay. Sequence reads were collapsed and filtered to measure the absolute abundance of every unique TCRbeta CDR3 rearrangement. For each sample, productive Simpson clonality was calculated as the square root of Simpson's diversity index across productive rearrangements. In TCRdb, the immuneACCESS table is reduced to in-frame sequences with V and J assigned. These tables do not hold every clone; where another copy was compared, an unresolved V gene accounts for under half, and the others remain unexplained. V and J calls and clone size follow that table, whereas D and trimming were derived from the DNA. The sample table lists some 130,000 clones, around 84% of them with a count of one. The ten largest clones take up around 2.4% of the sample.

What was sequenced was PBMCs or T cells enriched from blood (not recorded which). The chain links TRBV3-1 (or the pseudogene TRBV3-2) with TRBJ2-5; TRBD2 is a weak D gene call, 6 bases matching. This receptor was identified in a man aged 35 to 55 with acute COVID-19. The CDR3 loop reads CASSPEGLPQETQYF. In nucleotides, the sequence is TGTGCCAGCAGCCCCGAGGGACTCCCCCAGGAGACCCAGTACTTC.